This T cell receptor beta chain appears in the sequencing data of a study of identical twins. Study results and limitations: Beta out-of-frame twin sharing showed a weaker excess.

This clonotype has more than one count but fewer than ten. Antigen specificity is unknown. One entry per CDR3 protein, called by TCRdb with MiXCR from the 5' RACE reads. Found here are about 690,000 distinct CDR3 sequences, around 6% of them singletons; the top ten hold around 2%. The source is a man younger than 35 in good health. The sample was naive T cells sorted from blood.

CDR3 in amino acids: CASSLVGKGTEAFF. CDR3 coding DNA: TGTGCCAGCAGTTTAGTGGGGAAAGGCACTGAAGCTTTCTTT. This chain links TRBV12-3 or TRBV12-4 with TRBJ1-1; D is undetermined. The CDR3 has 14 amino acids. Deletions cut 1 base from V and 4 bases from J, with 10 bases between.